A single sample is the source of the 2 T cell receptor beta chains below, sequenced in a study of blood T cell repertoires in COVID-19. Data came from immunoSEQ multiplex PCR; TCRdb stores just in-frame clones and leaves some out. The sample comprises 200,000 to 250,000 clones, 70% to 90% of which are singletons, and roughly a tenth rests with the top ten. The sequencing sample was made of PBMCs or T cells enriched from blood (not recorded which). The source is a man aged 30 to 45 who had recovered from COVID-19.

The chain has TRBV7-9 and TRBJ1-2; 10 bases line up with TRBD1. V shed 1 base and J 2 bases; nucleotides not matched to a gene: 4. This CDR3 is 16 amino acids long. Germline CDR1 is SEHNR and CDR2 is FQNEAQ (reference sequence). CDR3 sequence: CASSLGQGQGNYGYTF. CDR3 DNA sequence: TGTGCCAGCAGCTTAGGACAGGGACAGGGGAACTATGGCTACACCTTC.

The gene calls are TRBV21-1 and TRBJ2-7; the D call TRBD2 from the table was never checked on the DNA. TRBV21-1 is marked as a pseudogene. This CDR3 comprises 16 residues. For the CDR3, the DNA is TGTGCCAGCAGCAATGATGGAACTAGCGGAAATTACGAGCAGTACTTC. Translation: CASSNDGTSGNYEQYF.